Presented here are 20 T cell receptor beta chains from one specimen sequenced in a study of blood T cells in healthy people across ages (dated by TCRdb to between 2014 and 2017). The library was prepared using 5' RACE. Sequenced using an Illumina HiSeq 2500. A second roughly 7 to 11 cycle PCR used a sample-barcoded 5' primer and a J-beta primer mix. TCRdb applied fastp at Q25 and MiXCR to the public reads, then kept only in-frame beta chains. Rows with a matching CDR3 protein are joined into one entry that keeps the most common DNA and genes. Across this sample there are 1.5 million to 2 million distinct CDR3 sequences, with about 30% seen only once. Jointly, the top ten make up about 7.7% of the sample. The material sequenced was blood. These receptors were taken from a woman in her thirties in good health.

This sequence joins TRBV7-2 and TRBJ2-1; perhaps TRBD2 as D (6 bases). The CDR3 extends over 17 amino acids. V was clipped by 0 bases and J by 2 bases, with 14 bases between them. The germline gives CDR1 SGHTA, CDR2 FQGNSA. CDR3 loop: CASSLASVSGPYNEQFF. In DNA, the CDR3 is TGTGCCAGCAGCTTAGCGTCGGTTAGCGGTCCCTACAATGAGCAGTTCTTC.

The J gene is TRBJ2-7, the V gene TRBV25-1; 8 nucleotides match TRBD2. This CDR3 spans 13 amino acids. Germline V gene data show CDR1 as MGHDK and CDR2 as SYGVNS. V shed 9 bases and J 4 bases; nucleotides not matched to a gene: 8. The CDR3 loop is CASLGTSRYEQYF. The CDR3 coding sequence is TGTGCCAGTCTCGGGACTAGTCGGTACGAGCAGTACTTC.

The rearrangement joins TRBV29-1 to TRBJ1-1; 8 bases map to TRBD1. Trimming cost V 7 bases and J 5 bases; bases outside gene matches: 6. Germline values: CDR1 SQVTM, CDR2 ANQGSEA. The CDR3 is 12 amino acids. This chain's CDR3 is CSARTGRTEAFF. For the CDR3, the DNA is TGCAGCGCAAGGACAGGGAGGACTGAAGCTTTCTTT.

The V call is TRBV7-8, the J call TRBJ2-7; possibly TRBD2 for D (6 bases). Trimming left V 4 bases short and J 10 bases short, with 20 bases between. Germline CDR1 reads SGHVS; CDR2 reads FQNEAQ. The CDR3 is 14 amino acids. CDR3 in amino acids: CASSSGMGGEIQYF. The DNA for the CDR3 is TGTGCCAGCAGCTCCGGCATGGGGGGAGAGATCCAGTACTTC.

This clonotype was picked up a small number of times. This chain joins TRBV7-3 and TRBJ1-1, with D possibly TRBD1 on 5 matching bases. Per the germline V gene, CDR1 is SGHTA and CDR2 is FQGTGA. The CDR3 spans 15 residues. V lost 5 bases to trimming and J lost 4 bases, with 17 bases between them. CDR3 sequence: CASSVTSGIATEAFF. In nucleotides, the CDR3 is TGTGCCAGCAGCGTCACCTCAGGGATAGCCACTGAAGCTTTCTTT.

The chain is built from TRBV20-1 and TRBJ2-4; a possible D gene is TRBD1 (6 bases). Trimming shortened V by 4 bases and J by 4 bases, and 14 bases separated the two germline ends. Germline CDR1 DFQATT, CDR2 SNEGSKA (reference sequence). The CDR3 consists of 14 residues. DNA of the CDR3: TGCAGTGCTAACAGGGAGTTCTCGAAAAACATTCAGTACTTC. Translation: CSANREFSKNIQYF.

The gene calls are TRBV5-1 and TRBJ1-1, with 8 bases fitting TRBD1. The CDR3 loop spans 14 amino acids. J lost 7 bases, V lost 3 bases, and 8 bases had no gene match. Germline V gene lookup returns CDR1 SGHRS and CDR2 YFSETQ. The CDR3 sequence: CASSYWTGMVEAFF. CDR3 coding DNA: TGCGCCAGCAGCTACTGGACAGGGATGGTTGAAGCTTTCTTT. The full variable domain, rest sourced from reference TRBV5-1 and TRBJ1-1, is KAGVTQTPRYLIKTRGQQVTLSCSPISGHRSVSWYQQTPGQGLQFLFEYFSETQRNKGNFPGRFSGRQFSNSRSEMNVSTLELGDSALYLCASSYWTGMVEAFFGQGTRLTVV.

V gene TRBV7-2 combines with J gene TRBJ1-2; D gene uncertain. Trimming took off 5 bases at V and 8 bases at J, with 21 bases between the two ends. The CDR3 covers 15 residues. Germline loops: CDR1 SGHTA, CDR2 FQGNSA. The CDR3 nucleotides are TGTGCCAGCAGCGCTCCCCGCACAGATCGATCAGGCTACACCTTC. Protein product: CASSAPRTDRSGYTF.

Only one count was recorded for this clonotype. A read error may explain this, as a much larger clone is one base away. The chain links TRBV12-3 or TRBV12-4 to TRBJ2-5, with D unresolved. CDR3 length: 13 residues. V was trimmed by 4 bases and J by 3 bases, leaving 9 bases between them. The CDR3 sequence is CASSCPVKETQYF. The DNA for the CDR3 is TGTGCCAGCAGTTGCCCAGTAAAAGAGACCCAGTACTTC.

Here the CDR3 DNA reads TGTGCCACCAGCATTCAGGGTGGGGACTATGGCTACACCTTC. It is translated as CATSIQGGDYGYTF. The chain employs TRBV15 and TRBJ1-2, with D tentatively TRBD1 (5 bases). The CDR3 totals 14 residues. The germline V gene has CDR1 LNHNV and CDR2 YYDKDF (reference sequence). The V end lost 4 bases, the J end lost 3 bases, and 12 bases lay between the germline ends.

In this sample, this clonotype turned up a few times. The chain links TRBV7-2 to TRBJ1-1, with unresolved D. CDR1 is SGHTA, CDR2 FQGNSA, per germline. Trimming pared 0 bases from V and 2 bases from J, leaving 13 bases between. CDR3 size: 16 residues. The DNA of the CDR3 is TGTGCCAGCAGCTTAGCGGCTGCGGAATTCAACACTGAAGCTTTCTTT. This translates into CASSLAAAEFNTEAFF.

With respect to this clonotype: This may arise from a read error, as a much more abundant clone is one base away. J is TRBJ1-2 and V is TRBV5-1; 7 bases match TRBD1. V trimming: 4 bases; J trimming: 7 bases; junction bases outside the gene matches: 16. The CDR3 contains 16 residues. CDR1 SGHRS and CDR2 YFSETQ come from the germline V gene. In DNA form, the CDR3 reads TGCGCCAGCAGCCGGGGGGACAGCATTAGTGGTTTTGGCTACACCTTC. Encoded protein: CASSRGDSISGFGYTF.

CDR3 sequence: CASSLSEGAYNEQFF. The CDR3 DNA reads TGTGCCAGCTCACTCTCCGAGGGCGCCTACAATGAGCAGTTCTTC. The chain is built from TRBV18 and TRBJ2-1, with D perhaps matching TRBD2 (5 bases). Trimming removed 4 bases at V and 2 bases at J, with 12 bases between. The CDR3 extends over 15 amino acids. Germline CDR1 reads KGHSH; CDR2 reads LQKENI.

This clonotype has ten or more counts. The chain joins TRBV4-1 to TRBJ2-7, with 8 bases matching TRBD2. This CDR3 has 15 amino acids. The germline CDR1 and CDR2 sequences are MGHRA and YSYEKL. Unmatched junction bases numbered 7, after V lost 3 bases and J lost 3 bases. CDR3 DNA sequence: TGCGCCAGCAGCCAGGTCGAGCGGGGGATCTACGAGCAGTACTTC. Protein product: CASSQVERGIYEQYF.

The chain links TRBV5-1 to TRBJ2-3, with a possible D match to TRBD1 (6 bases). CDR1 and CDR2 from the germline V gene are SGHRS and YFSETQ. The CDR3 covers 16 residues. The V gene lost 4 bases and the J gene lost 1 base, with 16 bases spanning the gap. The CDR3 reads CASSPVTGGGTDTQYF. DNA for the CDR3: TGCGCCAGCAGCCCCGTGACAGGAGGCGGCACAGATACGCAGTATTTT.

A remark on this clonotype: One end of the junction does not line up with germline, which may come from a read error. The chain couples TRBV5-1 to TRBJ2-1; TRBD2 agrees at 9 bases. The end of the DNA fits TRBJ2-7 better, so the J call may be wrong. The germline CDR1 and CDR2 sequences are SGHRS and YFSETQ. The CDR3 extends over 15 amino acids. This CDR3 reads CAGSLDGTSYNEQYF. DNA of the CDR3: TGCGCCGGCAGCTTGGACGGGACTAGCTACAATGAGCAGTACTTC.

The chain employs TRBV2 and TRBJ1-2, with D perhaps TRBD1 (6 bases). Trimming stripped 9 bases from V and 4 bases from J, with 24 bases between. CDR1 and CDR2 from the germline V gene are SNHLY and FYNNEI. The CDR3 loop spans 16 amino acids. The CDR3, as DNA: TGTGCCAGTCTACCGCGGAGGGGGGACGGGACCTATGGCTACACCTTC. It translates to CASLPRRGDGTYGYTF.

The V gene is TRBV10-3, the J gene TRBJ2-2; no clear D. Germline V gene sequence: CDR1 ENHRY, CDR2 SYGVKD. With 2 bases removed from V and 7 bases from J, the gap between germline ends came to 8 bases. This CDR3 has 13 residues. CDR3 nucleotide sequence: TGTGCCATCAGTGAGCCGACTCACGGGGAGCTGTTTTTT. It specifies CAISEPTHGELFF.

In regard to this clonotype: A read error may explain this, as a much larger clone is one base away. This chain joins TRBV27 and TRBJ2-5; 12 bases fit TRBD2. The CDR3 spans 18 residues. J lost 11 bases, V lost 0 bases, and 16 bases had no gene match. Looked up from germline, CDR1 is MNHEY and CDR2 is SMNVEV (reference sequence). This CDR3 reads CASSLSGLAGRHYNEQYF. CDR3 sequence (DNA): TGTGCCAGCAGTTTATCCGGACTAGCGGGGCGACACTACAATGAGCAGTACTTC.

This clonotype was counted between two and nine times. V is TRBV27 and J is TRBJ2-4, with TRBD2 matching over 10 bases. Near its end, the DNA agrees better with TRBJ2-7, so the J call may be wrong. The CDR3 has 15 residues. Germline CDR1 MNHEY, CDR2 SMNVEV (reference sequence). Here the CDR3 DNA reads TGTGCCAGCAGTTTATCTGGACTAGCGGACTACGAGCAGTACTTC. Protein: CASSLSGLADYEQYF.